Listed here are 9 T cell receptor beta chains from one sample, sequenced in a study of blood T cell repertoires in COVID-19. Repertoires were generated with immunoSEQ multiplex PCR, while TCRdb's copy carries only in-frame clones and drops some. The sample lists about 75,000 clones, less than 85% occurring once. The sample consisted of peripheral blood. The source is a woman over 75 with active or convalescent COVID-19.

This clone appeared a few times. The gene calls are TRBV7-9 and TRBJ1-5, with D possibly being TRBD1 (6 bases). This CDR3 has 15 residues. Germline V CDR1 and CDR2: SEHNR, FQNEAQ (reference sequence). Trimming removed 3 bases from V and 1 base from J, with 10 bases in between. DNA of the CDR3: TGTGCCAGCAGCTTTGGGGGCGGAAGCAATCAGCCCCAGCATTTT. Its translation: CASSFGGGSNQPQHF.

The chain couples TRBV30 to TRBJ1-6; weak D call: TRBD1 (5 bases). CDR3 length equals 13 residues. Germline V gene sequence: CDR1 GTSNPN, CDR2 SVGIG (reference sequence). V was cut by 0 bases and J by 7 bases, with 7 bases left in between. The CDR3 DNA reads TGTGCCTGGAGTGTTCAGGGAAATTCACCCCTCCACTTT. This translates into CAWSVQGNSPLHF.

The V call is TRBV7-3, the J call TRBJ2-2, with a tentative D call TRBD1 (5 bases). Germline CDR1 and CDR2: SGHTA and FQGTGA. The CDR3 runs 17 residues. V lost 3 bases to trimming and J lost 4 bases, with 18 bases between them. The CDR3 is CASSFQGPTIITGELFF. The CDR3 bases are TGTGCCAGCAGCTTCCAGGGTCCAACTATTATCACCGGGGAGCTGTTTTTT.

This chain connects TRBV7-9 to TRBJ2-2, with 7 bases lining up with TRBD2. The CDR3 has 17 amino acids. The junction had 13 bases not matched to a gene; V was cut back by 8 bases and J by 1 base. CDR1 is SEHNR and CDR2 is FQNEAQ in the germline V gene (reference sequence). CDR3 loop: CASRLAGGGLNTGELFF. The DNA of the CDR3 is TGTGCCAGCCGCCTCGCTGGGGGGGGGTTGAACACCGGGGAGCTGTTTTTT. The whole variable domain, filled in from reference TRBV7-9 and TRBJ2-2, reads DTGVSQNPRHKITKRGQNVTFRCDPISEHNRLYWYRQTLGQGPEFLTYFQNEAQLEKSRLLSDRFSAERPKGSFSTLEIQRTEQGDSAMYLCASRLAGGGLNTGELFFGEGSRLTVL.

The V call is TRBV7-9, the J call TRBJ2-7; TRBD1 is a possible D gene (6 bases). The ends were cut back, 3 bases at V and 2 bases at J, with 11 bases in the middle. The CDR3 consists of 14 residues. Germline CDR1 is SEHNR and CDR2 is FQNEAQ (reference sequence). CDR3 in amino acids: CASSFRGDTYEQYF. The CDR3 nucleotides read TGTGCCAGCAGCTTTAGAGGGGACACCTACGAGCAGTACTTC. The full variable domain, completed using reference TRBV7-9 and TRBJ2-7, is DTGVSQNPRHKITKRGQNVTFRCDPISEHNRLYWYRQTLGQGPEFLTYFQNEAQLEKSRLLSDRFSAERPKGSFSTLEIQRTEQGDSAMYLCASSFRGDTYEQYFGPGTRLTVT.

The chain links TRBV19 to TRBJ1-2; TRBD1 is a possible D gene (6 bases). V lost 3 bases to trimming and J lost 4 bases, with 12 bases between them. This CDR3 is 14 amino acids long. Germline CDR1 reads LNHDA; CDR2 reads SQIVND (reference sequence). The CDR3: CASSIRQVGYGYTF. CDR3 DNA: TGTGCCAGTAGTATTAGACAGGTCGGCTATGGCTACACCTTC.

The rearrangement joins TRBV12-3 or TRBV12-4 to TRBJ2-7; TRBD1 is a possible D gene (5 bases). This CDR3 is built from 13 residues. Deletions cut 5 bases from V and 3 bases from J, with 11 bases between. Written as DNA, the CDR3 is TGTGCCAGCAGTCGTCAGGGTGTCTACGAGCAGTACTTC. This encodes CASSRQGVYEQYF.

The V call is TRBV7-2, the J call TRBJ2-3; TRBD2 matches 15 bases. Germline CDR1 SGHTA, CDR2 FQGNSA. Trimming cost V 0 bases and J 6 bases; bases outside gene matches: 4. The CDR3 sequence is 17 residues long. In nucleotides, the CDR3 is TGTGCCAGCAGCTTAGCGGGACTAGCGGGGGGCCTTGATACGCAGTATTTT. Its translation is CASSLAGLAGGLDTQYF. Drawing the rest from reference TRBV7-2 and TRBJ2-3, the complete variable domain is GAGVSQSPSNKVTEKGKDVELRCDPISGHTALYWYRQSLGQGLEFLIYFQGNSAPDKSGLPSDRFSAERTGGSVSTLTIQRTQQEDSAVYLCASSLAGLAGGLDTQYFGPGTRLTVL.

The chain carries TRBV6-6 and TRBJ2-7; 8 nucleotides agree with TRBD1. Per the germline V gene, CDR1 is MNHNY and CDR2 is SVGAGI (reference sequence). V lost 6 bases, J lost 4 bases, and 11 bases stayed unmatched. This CDR3 comprises 15 residues. This CDR3 is CASRQPGQVNYEQYF. The CDR3 nucleotides are TGTGCCAGCAGACAGCCGGGACAGGTGAATTACGAGCAGTACTTC.